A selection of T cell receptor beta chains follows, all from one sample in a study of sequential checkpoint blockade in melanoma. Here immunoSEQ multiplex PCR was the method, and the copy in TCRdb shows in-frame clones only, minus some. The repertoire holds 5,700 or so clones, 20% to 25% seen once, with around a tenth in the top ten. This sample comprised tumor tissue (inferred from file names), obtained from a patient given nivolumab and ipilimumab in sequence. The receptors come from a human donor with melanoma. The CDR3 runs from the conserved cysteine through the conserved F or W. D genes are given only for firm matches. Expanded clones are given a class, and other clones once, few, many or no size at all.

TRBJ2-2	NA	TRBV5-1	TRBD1	CASSYPRGQNTGELFF	TGCGCCAGCAGCTACCCCAGGGGGCAGAACACCGGGGAGCTGTTTTTT
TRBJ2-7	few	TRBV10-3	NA	CAISEARGDYEQYF	TGTGCCATCAGTGAGGCCAGGGGGGACTACGAGCAGTACTTC
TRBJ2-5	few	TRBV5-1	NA	CASSWHQGEETQYF	TGCGCCAGCAGCTGGCATCAGGGAGAAGAGACCCAGTACTTC
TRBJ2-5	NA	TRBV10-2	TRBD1	CASRRDRGYQETQYF	TGCGCCAGCAGACGGGACAGGGGATACCAAGAGACCCAGTACTTC
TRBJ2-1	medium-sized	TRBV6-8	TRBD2	CASKLAGYNEQFF	TGTGCCAGCAAACTAGCGGGATACAATGAGCAGTTCTTC
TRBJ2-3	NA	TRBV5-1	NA	CASSLEARTDTQYF	TGCGCCAGCAGCCTTGAGGCCCGCACAGATACGCAGTATTTT
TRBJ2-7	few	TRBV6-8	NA	CASSYGQSYEQYF	TGTGCCAGCAGTTACGGGCAGTCCTACGAGCAGTACTTC
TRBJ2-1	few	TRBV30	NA	CAWSGGRSEQFF	TGTGCCTGGAGCGGGGGTCGGAGTGAGCAGTTCTTC
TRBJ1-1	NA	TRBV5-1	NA	CASSDLPPTVNTEAFF	TGCGCCAGCAGCGACCTCCCGCCAACAGTGAACACTGAAGCTTTCTTT
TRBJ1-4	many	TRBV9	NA	CASSVGGATNEKLFF	TGTGCCAGCAGCGTAGGTGGGGCAACTAATGAAAAACTGTTTTTT
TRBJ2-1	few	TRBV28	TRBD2	CASSRAGPQDNEQFF	TGTGCCAGCAGCCGAGCGGGGCCACAGGACAATGAGCAGTTCTTC
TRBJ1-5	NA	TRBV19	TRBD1	CASSKSGTGLRNQPQHF	TGTGCCAGTAGTAAATCCGGGACAGGGTTGCGCAATCAGCCCCAGCATTTT
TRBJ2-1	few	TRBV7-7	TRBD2	CASSSGTSGRVGNEQFF	TGTGCCAGCAGTTCCGGGACTAGCGGGAGAGTAGGAAATGAGCAGTTCTTC
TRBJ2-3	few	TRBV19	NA	CASSWTHTDTQYF	TGTGCCAGCTCATGGACGCACACAGATACGCAGTATTTT
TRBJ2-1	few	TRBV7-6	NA	CASSRGGRYSYNEQFF	TGTGCCAGCAGTCGAGGCGGGCGCTACTCCTACAATGAGCAGTTCTTC
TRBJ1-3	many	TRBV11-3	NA	CASSLTAGMTGNTIYF	TGTGCCAGCAGCTTAACGGCGGGGATGACTGGAAACACCATATATTTT
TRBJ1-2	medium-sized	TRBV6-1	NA	CASSEGQSYGYTF	TGTGCCAGCAGTGAAGGGCAATCCTATGGCTACACCTTC
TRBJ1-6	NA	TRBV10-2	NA	CASRSTEPNSPLHF	TGCGCCAGCAGATCGACGGAGCCGAATTCACCCCTCCACTTT
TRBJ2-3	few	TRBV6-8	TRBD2	CASSPKRAPGGGQADTQYF	TGTGCCAGCAGTCCAAAGAGGGCGCCGGGCGGGGGTCAAGCAGATACGCAGTATTTT
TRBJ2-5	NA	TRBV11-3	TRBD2	CASSASGGAGKTQYF	TGTGCCAGCAGCGCTAGCGGGGGGGCCGGTAAGACCCAGTACTTC
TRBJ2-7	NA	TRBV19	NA	CASSSRDWSDEQYF	TGTGCCAGTAGTAGCCGGGACTGGTCCGACGAGCAGTACTTC
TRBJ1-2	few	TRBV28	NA	CASSLLQVYGYTF	TGTGCCAGCAGTTTATTACAAGTCTATGGCTACACCTTC
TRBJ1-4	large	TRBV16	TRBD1	CASSQKNRGNEKLFF	TGTGCCAGCAGCCAAAAGAACAGGGGGAATGAAAAACTGTTTTTT
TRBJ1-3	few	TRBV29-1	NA	CSVLGANTIYF	TGCAGCGTTCTGGGCGCAAACACCATATATTTT
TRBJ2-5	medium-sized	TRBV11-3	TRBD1	CASSRKTGGQETQYF	TGTGCCAGCAGCCGAAAAACAGGGGGCCAAGAGACCCAGTACTTC
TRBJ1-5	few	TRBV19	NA	CASSMSALLQPQHF	TGTGCCAGTAGTATGTCTGCCTTACTACAGCCCCAGCATTTT
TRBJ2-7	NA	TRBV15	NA	CATSRQGGGSSYEQYF	TGTGCCACCAGCAGACAGGGGGGCGGGAGCTCCTACGAGCAGTACTTC
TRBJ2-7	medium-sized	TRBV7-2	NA	CASSPGPNYEQYF	TGTGCCAGCAGCCCGGGACCAAACTACGAGCAGTACTTC
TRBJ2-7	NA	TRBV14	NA	CASSQVIGSYEQYF	TGTGCCAGCAGCCAAGTGATTGGGTCCTACGAGCAGTACTTC
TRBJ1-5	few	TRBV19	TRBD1	CASSIRTGWNQPQHF	TGTGCCAGTAGTATCCGGACAGGGTGGAATCAGCCCCAGCATTTT
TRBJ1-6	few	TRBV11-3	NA	CASSSGPYNSPLHF	TGTGCCAGCAGCTCCGGGCCATATAATTCACCCCTCCACTTT
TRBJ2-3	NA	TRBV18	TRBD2	CASSRGASPDTQYF	TGTGCCAGCTCGCGGGGGGCCTCCCCAGATACGCAGTATTTT
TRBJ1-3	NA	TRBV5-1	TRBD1	CASSFDREGNTIYF	TGCGCCAGCAGCTTCGACAGGGAGGGAAACACCATATATTTT
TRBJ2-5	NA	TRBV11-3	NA	CASSRRQGSKETQYF	TGTGCCAGCAGCCGACGGCAGGGTAGCAAAGAGACCCAGTACTTC
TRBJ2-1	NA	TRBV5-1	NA	CASRIGHVSPNEQFF	TGCGCCAGCAGGATCGGACACGTAAGCCCCAATGAGCAGTTCTTC
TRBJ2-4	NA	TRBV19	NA	CASSGKNIQYF	TGTGCCAGTAGTGGGAAAAACATTCAGTACTTC
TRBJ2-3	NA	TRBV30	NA	CAWSFLRDSTDTQYF	TGTGCCTGGAGCTTTCTACGGGATAGCACAGATACGCAGTATTTT
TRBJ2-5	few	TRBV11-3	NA	CASSLVVGQETQYF	TGTGCCAGCAGCTTAGTCGTGGGGCAAGAGACCCAGTACTTC
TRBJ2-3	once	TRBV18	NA	CASSPPSTDTQYF	TGTGCCAGCTCACCACCGAGCACAGATACGCAGTATTTT
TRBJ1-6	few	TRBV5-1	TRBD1	CASSLGGQGGSPLHF	TGCGCCAGCAGCTTGGGGGGACAGGGAGGCTCACCCCTCCACTTT
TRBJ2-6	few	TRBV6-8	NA	CASSYSAPGAGANVLTF	TGTGCCAGCAGTTACTCGGCTCCGGGGGCTGGGGCCAACGTCCTGACTTTC
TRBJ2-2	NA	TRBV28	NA	CASSPFYGTGELFF	TGTGCCAGCAGCCCATTTTATGGGACCGGGGAGCTGTTTTTT
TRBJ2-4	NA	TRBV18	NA	CASSPRGTYQSKNIQYF	TGTGCCAGCTCACCGAGGGGAACCTACCAGTCCAAAAACATTCAGTACTTC
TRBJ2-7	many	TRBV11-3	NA	CASSLGALGDEQYF	TGTGCCAGCAGCTTAGGCGCCCTAGGGGACGAGCAGTACTTC
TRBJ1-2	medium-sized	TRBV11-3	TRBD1	CASSLGTAILSYGYTF	TGTGCCAGCAGCCTGGGGACAGCCATTTTGAGCTATGGCTACACCTTC
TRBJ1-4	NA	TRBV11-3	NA	CASSLDEQEYEKLFF	TGTGCCAGCAGCTTAGATGAACAGGAATATGAAAAACTGTTTTTT
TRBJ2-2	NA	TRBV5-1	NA	CASSLTETNTGELFF	TGCGCCAGCAGCTTAACAGAGACGAACACCGGGGAGCTGTTTTTT
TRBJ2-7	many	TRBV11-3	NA	CASSLSLGSSYEQYF	TGTGCCAGCAGCTTATCGCTAGGCAGCTCCTACGAGCAGTACTTC
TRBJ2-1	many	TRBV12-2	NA	CASLGASSYNEQFF	TGTGCCAGTCTAGGAGCCAGCTCCTACAATGAGCAGTTCTTC
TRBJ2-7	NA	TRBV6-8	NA	CASSFLGQGAGEQYF	TGTGCCAGCAGTTTCCTCGGACAGGGAGCGGGGGAGCAGTACTTC
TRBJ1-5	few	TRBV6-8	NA	CASTRGGFQPQHF	TGTGCCAGCACCCGGGGGGGGTTTCAGCCCCAGCATTTT
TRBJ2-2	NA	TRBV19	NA	CASSMGLNGELFF	TGTGCCAGTAGTATGGGGTTGAACGGGGAGCTGTTTTTT
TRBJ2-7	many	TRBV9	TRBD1	CASSGNVGTGFYEQYF	TGTGCCAGCAGCGGAAACGTCGGGACAGGGTTTTACGAGCAGTACTTC
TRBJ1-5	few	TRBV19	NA	CASIRGGKGQPQHF	TGTGCCAGTATCCGAGGGGGAAAGGGTCAGCCCCAGCATTTT
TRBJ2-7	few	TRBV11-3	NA	CASRRTGRAYEQYF	TGTGCCAGCAGGCGAACAGGACGAGCCTACGAGCAGTACTTC